The clone carrying this T cell receptor (beta chain) was detected a few times. Other nucleotide sequences from this sample produce the same CDR3. Trimming removed 4 bases from V and 0 bases from J, with 6 bases in between. The length of the CDR3 is 12 residues. Germline lookup yields CDR1 SQVTM and CDR2 ANQGSEA. This record comes from a study of beta chain features in type 1 diabetes. Sequencing targeted expressed TCRB transcripts, as all isolated RNA had been reverse transcribed. It was found that naive, central memory and regulatory T cell samples averaged about 3.57 million reads. Measured with immunoSEQ multiplex PCR; TCRdb has only the in-frame clones, and not every one. The table lists around 500,000 clones, approximately 10% of them singletons.

The chain employs TRBV29-1 and TRBJ1-1; D is uncertain. Sequenced material: naive CD4+ T cells from blood. The clonotype originates from a woman younger than 30 in good health. DNA for the CDR3: TGCAGCGTTGGACGGATGAACACTGAAGCTTTCTTT. It codes for CSVGRMNTEAFF. Based on the CDR3 plus reference TRBV29-1 and TRBJ1-1, the full variable domain is SAVISQKPSRDICQRGTSLTIQCQVDSQVTMMFWYRQQPGQSLTLIATANQGSEATYESGFVIDKFPISRPNLTFSTLTVSNMSPEDSSIYLCSVGRMNTEAFFGQGTRLTVV.